The 20 T cell receptor beta chains listed next were all sequenced from one sample in a study of cytomegalovirus exposure and HLA in healthy donors (TCRdb year 2017). Libraries came from the immunoSEQ multiplex PCR assay. For the multiplex PCR, a mixture combining 60 forward primers for TCR Vbeta segments and 13 reverse primers for TCR Jbeta segments was used. This immuneACCESS table, as held by TCRdb, lists in-frame sequences with V and J called but not all clones. Of the missing ones, under half trace to an unresolved V gene in checked studies; the others have no known cause. The sample table contains about 160,000 clones; only one count was recorded for about 71% of them. The ten largest clones take up 2.8% of the sample. Material: PBMCs. Every receptor here comes from a woman aged 30 to 39 in good health and CMV-seronegative.

The chain links TRBV11-2 to TRBJ1-3, with D possibly being TRBD1 (6 bases). The CDR3 extends over 17 amino acids. Germline CDR1 is SGHAT and CDR2 is FQNNGV. Trimming shortened V by 1 base and J by 0 bases, and 13 bases separated the two germline ends. In DNA, the CDR3 is TGTGCCAGCAGCTTAGGGGCGGACAGCGCCTCTGGAAACACCATATATTTT. Amino acid sequence: CASSLGADSASGNTIYF. The full variable domain, its missing parts supplied by reference TRBV11-2 and TRBJ1-3, is EAGVAQSPRYKIIEKRQSVAFWCNPISGHATLYWYQQILGQGPKLLIQFQNNGVVDDSQLPKDRFSAERLKGVDSTLKIQPAKLEDSAVYLCASSLGADSASGNTIYFGEGSWLTVV.

The chain couples TRBV2 to TRBJ2-7, with D perhaps matching TRBD2 (6 bases). The CDR3 is 12 amino acids. V gave up 6 bases and J gave up 4 bases, with 10 bases separating them. From germline, CDR1 is SNHLY and CDR2 FYNNEI. The CDR3 coding sequence is TGTGCCAGCAGCGACGGGGGTTACGAGCAGTACTTC. This translates into CASSDGGYEQYF.

The V gene is TRBV2, the J gene TRBJ1-4; D is unresolved. The germline V gene has CDR1 SNHLY and CDR2 FYNNEI. The V end lost 3 bases, the J end lost 8 bases, and 4 bases lay between the germline ends. The CDR3 is 11 residues long. CDR3 DNA sequence: TGTGCCAGCAGTGACCCAGAAAAACTGTTTTTT. Protein sequence: CASSDPEKLFF.

This rearrangement joins TRBV6-1 to TRBJ2-3; TRBD2 matches 7 bases. Germline trimming cut 1 base from V and 1 base from J; bases unmatched to any gene: 2. This CDR3 is 15 amino acids long. Germline V gene sequence: CDR1 MNHNS, CDR2 SASEGT. The CDR3 reads CASSEDGGGTDTQYF. The CDR3 DNA reads as TGTGCCAGCAGTGAAGATGGGGGGGGCACAGATACGCAGTATTTT.

The chain combines TRBV27 with TRBJ1-2; D gene uncertain. The CDR3 length is 14 residues. Trimming removed 4 bases from V and 4 bases from J, with 13 bases in between. Germline CDR1 reads MNHEY; CDR2 reads SMNVEV (reference sequence). For the CDR3, the DNA is TGTGCCAGCAGTTCTATCCCCCTTTTCTATGGCTACACCTTC. Translated: CASSSIPLFYGYTF.

V is TRBV23-1 and J is TRBJ2-3; 7 bases fit TRBD2. TRBV23-1 is placed among ORFs of uncertain function. This CDR3 comprises 12 residues. V lost 10 bases and J lost 6; bases outside the gene matches: 7. This CDR3 is CATQAGVDTQYF. CDR3 DNA: TGCGCCACGCAGGCGGGGGTTGATACGCAGTATTTT.

V gene TRBV5-5 combines with J gene TRBJ2-7; 8 bases match TRBD1. The V gene's germline CDR1 is SGHKS and CDR2 YYEKEE (reference sequence). Germline trimming cut 4 bases from V and 1 base from J; bases unmatched to any gene: 7. CDR3 length: 15 amino acids. The CDR3 sequence is CASSQQGAGSYEQYF. The CDR3 nucleotides read TGTGCCAGCAGCCAGCAGGGGGCCGGTTCCTACGAGCAGTACTTC.

V gene TRBV6-5 combines with J gene TRBJ2-3, with D tentatively TRBD2 (7 bases). Germline V gene lookup returns CDR1 MNHEY and CDR2 SVGAGI. This CDR3 is 15 amino acids long. V was shortened by 4 bases and J by 5 bases, with 16 bases between the two germline ends. The DNA of the CDR3 is TGTGCCAGCAGTTCTACGGGGGGCTCTGGAGATACGCAGTATTTT. Its translation: CASSSTGGSGDTQYF.

The chain has TRBV29-1 and TRBJ2-1, with TRBD2 identical over 8 bases. Trimming cost V 7 bases and J 8 bases; bases outside gene matches: 7. CDR3 length: 12 amino acids. Germline lookup yields CDR1 SQVTM and CDR2 ANQGSEA. In DNA, the CDR3 is TGCAGCGCCCCGGGAGGGGCAGATGAGCAGTTCTTC. It yields the protein CSAPGGADEQFF.

This clone was seen a single time. The V gene is TRBV7-6, the J gene TRBJ1-1, with 7 bases lining up with TRBD1. V shed 5 bases and J 4 bases; nucleotides not matched to a gene: 13. Germline CDR1 SGHVS, CDR2 FNYEAQ. The CDR3 has 16 amino acids. The DNA for the CDR3 is TGTGCCAGCAGCATCGGGACAGCCGCGGTCGGCACTGAAGCTTTCTTT. It yields the protein CASSIGTAAVGTEAFF. Using reference TRBV7-6 and TRBJ1-1 for the parts outside the CDR3, the full variable domain is GAGVSQSPRYKVTKRGQDVALRCDPISGHVSLYWYRQALGQGPEFLTYFNYEAQQDKSGLPNDRFSAERPEGSISTLTIQRTEQRDSAMYRCASSIGTAAVGTEAFFGQGTRLTVV.

To note about this clone: At one end, the junction sequence differs from germline, possibly due to a read error. The chain joins TRBV7-7 to TRBJ2-1; 11 nucleotides agree with TRBD2. The CDR3 extends over 14 amino acids. Looked up from germline, CDR1 is SSHAT and CDR2 is FNYEAQ (reference sequence). The CDR3 DNA reads as TGTGCTAGCAGCTTAGGGACTAGCGGCAATGAGCAGTTCTTC. Protein product: CASSLGTSGNEQFF.

The rearrangement joins TRBV15 to TRBJ2-7; D might be TRBD1 (6 bases). Germline CDR1 is LNHNV and CDR2 is YYDKDF (reference sequence). V lost 3 bases, J lost 4 bases, and 13 bases lay in between. There are 14 residues in the CDR3. CDR3 nucleotide sequence: TGTGCCACCAGCAGGAGACAGGATAATTACGAGCAGTACTTC. It is translated as CATSRRQDNYEQYF.

This clone was observed a few times. The chain has TRBV6-1 and TRBJ1-6; D perhaps matches TRBD1 (6 bases). The CDR3 runs to 15 residues. Germline loops: CDR1 MNHNS, CDR2 SASEGT. The ends were cut back, 5 bases at V and 0 bases at J, with 8 bases in the middle. The CDR3 loop reads CASSWTASYNSPLHF. Here the CDR3 DNA reads TGTGCCAGCAGTTGGACAGCCTCCTATAATTCACCCCTCCACTTT.

The chain carries TRBV4-1 and TRBJ2-3; D unresolved. V was cut by 0 bases and J by 6 bases, with 19 bases left in between. The CDR3 is 17 residues long. Per the germline V gene, CDR1 is MGHRA and CDR2 is YSYEKL. In DNA, the CDR3 is TGCGCCAGCAGCCAAGATCTGGCGAAGAGCACAGTTGATACGCAGTATTTT. Protein sequence: CASSQDLAKSTVDTQYF.

This clone was observed a handful of times. The V gene is TRBV30, the J gene TRBJ2-2; 8 nucleotides match TRBD1. Germline trimming cut 8 bases from V and 1 base from J; bases unmatched to any gene: 6. Germline CDR1 reads GTSNPN; CDR2 reads SVGIG (reference sequence). The CDR3 sequence is 14 residues long. The CDR3 DNA reads as TGTGCCCGAATGACAGGGGTGAACACCGGGGAGCTGTTTTTT. It specifies CARMTGVNTGELFF.

On this clone: Relative to the germline gene, one junction end is altered; a read error may explain this. The CDR3 is CASSFPGHPTGYPF. The CDR3 bases are TGTGCCAGCAGCTTTCCGGGACACCCTACTGGCTACCCCTTC. This rearrangement joins TRBV7-2 to TRBJ1-2; TRBD1 might be the D (6 bases). The CDR3 runs to 14 residues. Germline V gene data show CDR1 as SGHTA and CDR2 as FQGNSA.

This chain joins TRBV5-1 and TRBJ2-7, with D tentatively TRBD1 (5 bases). The CDR3 totals 13 residues. Trimming pared 7 bases from V and 4 bases from J, leaving 15 bases between. Germline CDR1 and CDR2: SGHRS and YFSETQ. CDR3 coding DNA: TGCGCCAGCTCGCTAATGACAGATTACGAGCAGTACTTC. The encoded protein is CASSLMTDYEQYF.

V is TRBV4-3 and J is TRBJ2-5, with 7 nucleotides matching TRBD2. In germline, CDR1 is LGHNA, CDR2 YSLEER. The CDR3 runs to 16 residues. V was clipped by 0 bases and J by 1 base; unmatched bases: 5. CDR3 nucleotides: TGCGCCAGCAGCCAAGAGGTAGCGGGTTTCCAAGAGACCCAGTACTTC. Its protein is CASSQEVAGFQETQYF.

The V gene is TRBV9, the J gene TRBJ1-4, with 8 bases lining up with TRBD1. Germline CDR1 is SGDLS and CDR2 is YYNGEE. Trimming cost V 2 bases and J 8 bases; bases outside gene matches: 5. This CDR3 is 14 amino acids long. The CDR3 bases are TGTGCCAGCAGCGTTGGACAGGGCGGGGAAAAACTGTTTTTT. Translating gives CASSVGQGGEKLFF. Based on the CDR3 plus reference TRBV9 and TRBJ1-4, the full variable domain is DSGVTQTPKHLITATGQRVTLRCSPRSGDLSVYWYQQSLDQGLQFLIQYYNGEERAKGNILERFSAQQFPDLHSELNLSSLELGDSALYFCASSVGQGGEKLFFGSGTQLSVL.

The sample holds one count of this clone. The chain couples TRBV18 to TRBJ2-1; 10 bases align to TRBD2. After removal of 3 bases from V and 4 bases from J, the junction contained 3 bases not matched to a gene. CDR1 is KGHSH, CDR2 LQKENI, per germline. CDR3 length equals 15 residues. This CDR3 reads CASSPRTSGYNEQFF. CDR3 DNA: TGTGCCAGCTCACCTAGGACTAGCGGTTACAATGAGCAGTTCTTC. The full variable domain, its missing parts supplied by reference TRBV18 and TRBJ2-1, is NAGVMQNPRHLVRRRGQEARLRCSPMKGHSHVYWYRQLPEEGLKFMVYLQKENIIDESGMPKERFSAEFPKEGPSILRIQQVVRGDSAAYFCASSPRTSGYNEQFFGPGTRLTVL.